These T cell receptor beta chains were read from a single sample in a study of blood T cell repertoires in COVID-19. Sequencing was performed with immunoSEQ multiplex PCR; in TCRdb, only in-frame clones are kept and a portion is missing. Of 25,000 to 30,000 clones listed, 75% to 90% are singletons. Sequenced input: peripheral blood. Source of these receptors: a man between 65 and 85 years old with active COVID-19. CDR3s include the opening cysteine and the closing phenylalanine or tryptophan. A D gene is named only where the DNA matches it firmly. Rows may omit the clone size; those that give it use once, few, many or a size class.

clone_size,d_call,j_call,v_call,cdr3_nt,cdr3_aa
.,.,TRBJ1-2,TRBV3-1/TRBV3-2,TGTGCCAGCAGCCAGGGCGGAGGGGACGTAGGGGGCTACACCTTC,CASSQGGGDVGGYTF
.,.,TRBJ2-2,TRBV14,TGTGCCAGCAGCCAAAGCAGGATACCGATGAACACCGGGGAGCTGTTTTTT,CASSQSRIPMNTGELFF
.,.,TRBJ2-1,TRBV30,TGTGCCTTTTTTCTAGCACAGGAGCAGTTCTTC,CAFFLAQEQFF
few,TRBD1,TRBJ1-5,TRBV7-9,TGTGCCAGCAGCTTACCAGGGGGCTATCAGCCCCAGCATTTT,CASSLPGGYQPQHF
.,.,TRBJ2-7,TRBV18,TGTGCCAGCTCATCCACCCCGACAGGTCAGGACGAGCAGTACTTC,CASSSTPTGQDEQYF
.,TRBD1,TRBJ2-3,TRBV28,TGTGCCAGCTGGTTCGGGACAGGGGTAACAGATACGCAGTATTTT,CASWFGTGVTDTQYF
.,.,TRBJ2-1,TRBV18,TGTGCCAGCTCACCGCAGGGGAGCCACAATGAGCAGTTCTTC,CASSPQGSHNEQFF
.,.,TRBJ1-1,TRBV19,TGTGCCAGTAGTATTTCGGGTGGGTACAACACTGAAGCTTTCTTT,CASSISGGYNTEAFF
once,.,TRBJ2-3,TRBV18,TGTGCCAGCTCACCACCGGGCAGGGATGATACGCAGTATTTT,CASSPPGRDDTQYF
.,.,TRBJ1-1,TRBV19,TGTGCCAGTAGACAGAGGGGGTTTACTGAAGCTTTCTTT,CASRQRGFTEAFF
.,.,TRBJ1-2,TRBV28,TGTGCCAGCACAACGACAGACTATGGCTACACCTTC,CASTTTDYGYTF
once,.,TRBJ2-4,TRBV6-1,TGTGCCAGCAGTGAACCCCAGGGGAAGGCCAAAAACATTCAGTACTTC,CASSEPQGKAKNIQYF
.,.,TRBJ2-5,TRBV30,TGTGCCTGGAGTGTAACCCACCAAGGGAGGACCCAGTACTTC,CAWSVTHQGRTQYF
once,TRBD1,TRBJ1-5,TRBV7-9,TGTGCCAGCAGCCAACAGGGGGCCGATCAGCCCCAGCATTTT,CASSQQGADQPQHF
once,TRBD2,TRBJ2-3,TRBV7-3,TGTGCCAGCAGCTTTAACGGGGGGGCCGCGGATACGCAGTATTTT,CASSFNGGAADTQYF
.,TRBD2,TRBJ2-2,TRBV2,TGTGCCAGCAGTGAGTTCGGCGGGGGGGCTCGTACCGGGGAGCTGTTTTTT,CASSEFGGGARTGELFF
once,.,TRBJ1-1,TRBV28,TGTGCCAGCAGTCTAATAGACAGGAACACTGAAGCTTTCTTT,CASSLIDRNTEAFF
few,TRBD1,TRBJ2-1,TRBV28,TGTGCCAGCAGTTCCTCCGGGACAGGCTACAATGAGCAGTTCTTC,CASSSSGTGYNEQFF
.,TRBD2,TRBJ2-2,TRBV7-2,TGTGCCAGCAGCTTAGCGTGGGGGGGTACCGGGGAGCTGTTTTTT,CASSLAWGGTGELFF
.,TRBD2,TRBJ2-7,TRBV28,TGTGCCAGCACCCCGGGGGTAGCGGGGGCCTACGAGCAGTACTTC,CASTPGVAGAYEQYF
.,.,TRBJ2-5,TRBV2,TGTGCCAGCAGTGAACCCAACCGGGAAGAGACCCAGTACTTC,CASSEPNREETQYF
.,TRBD1,TRBJ1-5,TRBV7-2,TGTGCCAGCAGCTTAGTGAGGGGGCCTAATCAGCCCCAGCATTTT,CASSLVRGPNQPQHF
.,TRBD1,TRBJ1-1,TRBV7-9,TGTGCCAGCAGCCTTGTGTCCGGGACAGGGACTGCACATCAAGCTTTCTTT,CASSLVSGTGTAHQAFF
.,TRBD2,TRBJ2-3,TRBV14,TGTGCCAGCAGCCGGGGACTAGCGGGGGGCTGGTGGACAGATACGCAGTATTTT,CASSRGLAGGWWTDTQYF
few,.,TRBJ2-6,TRBV11-2,TGTGCCAGCAGCTTAGAGACAGCTGGGGCCAACGTCCTGACTTTC,CASSLETAGANVLTF
.,TRBD2,TRBJ2-3,TRBV18,TGTGCCAGCTCACCGTCAGACTCCGGGACTAGCGGGGATACGCAGTATTTT,CASSPSDSGTSGDTQYF